This is a list of T cell receptor beta chains from one sample in a study of radiation and T cells in renal cell carcinoma. Produced via immunoSEQ multiplex PCR; TCRdb's table is partial and in-frame only. In the table there are roughly 58,000 clones, about 74% of which are singletons. This sample comprised blood, obtained from a patient whose treatment included radiotherapy and nephrectomy. Every receptor here comes from a man aged 55-75 years with renal cell carcinoma. Each CDR3 is given with its conserved first and last residue. D genes are given only for firm matches. The listing skips clone size in some rows; elsewhere it reads once, few, many or a size class.

J gene | V gene | clone size | D gene | CDR3 DNA | CDR3 protein
TRBJ2-1 | TRBV28 | NA | TRBD2 | TGTGGATATAGCGGGTCGGATATCAATGAGCAGTTCTTC | CGYSGSDINEQFF
TRBJ2-1 | TRBV9 | NA | NA | TGTGCCAGCAGCGTTATGGATGAGCAGTTCTTC | CASSVMDEQFF
TRBJ2-2 | TRBV7-2 | NA | NA | TGTGCCAGCAGTTTCGGGGGTGGCGGGGAGCTGTTTTTT | CASSFGGGGELFF
TRBJ2-1 | TRBV27 | NA | NA | TGTGCCAGCAGTTTATCGGGACGCAATGAGCAGTTCTTC | CASSLSGRNEQFF
TRBJ2-5 | TRBV13 | once | TRBD1 | TGTGCCAGCAGCTCCTCATCCCCTAGACAGGGGACCGAGACCCAGTACTTC | CASSSSSPRQGTETQYF
TRBJ1-1 | TRBV7-3 | NA | NA | TGTGCCAGCAGCTTACGGGGGCAGGGAAACACTGAAGCTTTCTTT | CASSLRGQGNTEAFF
TRBJ1-4 | TRBV10-3 | once | NA | TGTGCCATCAGTGAGAGCCCCCAGGGTGCAACTAATGAAAAACTGTTTTTT | CAISESPQGATNEKLFF
TRBJ2-2 | TRBV10-1 | few | TRBD1 | TGCGCCAGCAGTCCACGGACAGGGGGAACCGGGGAGCTGTTTTTT | CASSPRTGGTGELFF
TRBJ2-1 | TRBV5-5 | NA | NA | TGTGCCAGCAGCTTTGAGGGAAAGTACAATGAGCAGTTCTTC | CASSFEGKYNEQFF
TRBJ1-2 | TRBV30 | NA | NA | TGTGCCTGGCTCGCAAACGGACCCTTGGGGGGGAATGGCTACACCTTC | CAWLANGPLGGNGYTF
TRBJ2-5 | TRBV7-9 | NA | NA | TGTGCCAGCAGCTTTACTCAAGAGACCCAGTACTTC | CASSFTQETQYF
TRBJ1-1 | TRBV29-1 | NA | NA | TGCAGCGCCCATTCAGGGAACACTGAAGCTTTCTTT | CSAHSGNTEAFF
TRBJ1-6 | TRBV30 | NA | NA | TGTGCCTGCAATAATATGGTGGAAGGGTCACCCCTCCACTTT | CACNNMVEGSPLHF
TRBJ2-3 | TRBV19 | NA | TRBD2 | TGTGCCAGTAGTACCTACTACCAAGCGGGGGGACACACAGATACGCAGTATTTT | CASSTYYQAGGHTDTQYF
TRBJ2-3 | TRBV11-3 | NA | TRBD2 | TGTGCCAGCAGCGTCGGGACTAGCGGGAGGACAGATACGCAGTATTTT | CASSVGTSGRTDTQYF
TRBJ2-7 | TRBV7-2 | NA | NA | TGTGCCAGCAGCTTAACAGTGATGGGCGAGCAGTACTTC | CASSLTVMGEQYF
TRBJ1-2 | TRBV30 | NA | NA | TGTGCCTGGACCGAAAGCCGGGAGTTCGGCTACACCTTC | CAWTESREFGYTF
TRBJ1-4 | TRBV30 | once | TRBD1 | TGTGCCTGGAGTCGACAGGGAATGGATGAAAAACTGTTTTTT | CAWSRQGMDEKLFF
TRBJ1-5 | TRBV6-1 | NA | TRBD1 | TGTGCCAGCAGAATAGGACAGGGAAGCAATCAGCCCCAGCATTTT | CASRIGQGSNQPQHF
TRBJ2-1 | TRBV5-6 | once | NA | TGTGCCACCGCCCCCTCTAGATTCCCTTACAATGAGCAGTTCTTC | CATAPSRFPYNEQFF
TRBJ2-1 | TRBV11-2 | NA | NA | TGTGCCAGCAGCCCTGGTAGCGAACCCTACAATGAGCAGTTCTTC | CASSPGSEPYNEQFF
TRBJ2-1 | TRBV14 | NA | TRBD2 | TGTGCCAGCAGCCAAGACCTAGCGGGAGGGTCCTACAATGAGCAGTTCTTC | CASSQDLAGGSYNEQFF
TRBJ2-1 | TRBV6-4 | NA | TRBD2 | TGTGCCAGCGCTTGGACTAGCTACAATGAGCAGTTCTTC | CASAWTSYNEQFF